This T cell receptor beta chain was obtained from a study of cytomegalovirus exposure and HLA in healthy donors. Researchers ran the PCR with 60 Vbeta and 13 Jbeta primers. The protocol was immunoSEQ multiplex PCR, while the TCRdb copy is restricted to in-frame clones and leaves out a portion. Of some 110,000 clones detected, around 70% appear once; the ten largest clones hold approximately 3%. Per germline, CDR1 SGHRS and CDR2 YFSETQ. The CDR3 has 14 amino acids. Deletions cut 2 bases from V and 1 base from J, with 6 bases between. This clone was picked up a small number of times. This chain joins TRBV5-1 and TRBJ2-2; possible D gene TRBD2, 6 bases. The clonotype originates from a man aged 30 to 39 in good health and CMV-seronegative. The sample consisted of PBMCs. CDR3 sequence (DNA): TGCGCCAGCAGCTTTAGCGGGAACACCGGGGAGCTGTTTTTT. Amino acid sequence: CASSFSGNTGELFF.